This T cell receptor (beta chain) was identified in a study of breast tumors, draining lymph nodes, adjacent tissues. Study conclusions and caveats: Data fit most tumor T cells coming from lymph node, expanding in tumor. Tumor repertoires ranked between lymph nodes and nontumor tissue in diversity, with V and J gene preferences. The lymph node origin of tumor T cells was framed as consistent with a hypothesis, not demonstrated. Tumor and nontumor repertoires were significantly more similar in luminal-like than in basal-like breast cancer.

Samples came from axillary lymph nodes draining the breast cancer. Using its own MiXCR run on the multiplex PCR reads, TCRdb lists one record per CDR3 protein. The repertoire holds 83,000 or so distinct CDR3 sequences, with under 25% as singletons. Germline assignment: CDR1 MNHNS and CDR2 SASEGT. The V gene lost 4 bases and the J gene lost 15 bases, with 19 bases spanning the gap. This CDR3 has 13 amino acids. This clonotype has ten or more counts. Its antigen remains unknown. The sequenced material came from axillary lymph node tissue. This TCR derives from a female donor with breast cancer. Some clones in this sample may be carry-over from other donors' samples. The V and J genes are TRBV6-1 and TRBJ2-1; D perhaps matches TRBD2 (6 bases). CDR3 DNA: TGTGCCAGCAGTGCACTATCCAGACTAGATCGGTTCTTC. This gives the protein CASSALSRLDRFF.